This T cell receptor beta chain was documented in a study of persistence of HIV-infected CD4 T cells. The overall study: Multiple blood draws of up to 180 mL, except a couple of donors with single leukapheresis.

About this clone: Its antigen is unidentified.

The V end lost 6 bases, the J end lost 6 bases, and 12 bases lay between the germline ends. Germline V gene sequence: CDR1 MNHEY, CDR2 SMNVEV (reference sequence). The CDR3 has 13 residues. Sequencing used immunoSEQ version 4 in survey mode. TCRdb's copy holds only in-frame clones and misses some; the assay was immunoSEQ multiplex PCR. The repertoire holds about 30,000 clones, with roughly three quarters as singletons. An overlapping HIV-1 Gag peptide pool stimulated these cells at about 0.94 ug/peptide/mL. CD4+ T cells upregulating both CD40 ligand and CD69 were sorted as responding cells. The TCR originated in an adult man with HIV who was CMV-seropositive. The chain combines TRBV27 with TRBJ2-1; TRBD1 is a possible D gene (6 bases). Sequencing was performed on CD4+ T cells sorted from PBMCs after approximately 20-hour stimulation, taken from a patient who received antiretroviral therapy. This chain's CDR3 is CASRGHSLNEQFF. The DNA for the CDR3 is TGTGCCAGCAGGGGACACTCGCTCAATGAGCAGTTCTTC.